This TCR beta chain was identified during a study of T cell responses to AZD1222 COVID-19 vaccine. Study-wide results and limits: Sampled repertoires all dated from after the peak T cell response. Unmutated regions of variants are reportedly targeted by nearly half of spike-specific TCRs.

As for this clone: Its antigen is currently unknown.

This CDR3 has 16 amino acids. Per germline, CDR1 SGHTA and CDR2 FQGNSA. The V gene end was trimmed by 1 base and the J gene end by 1 base; junction bases not matched to a gene: 5. TCRdb's copy holds only in-frame clones and misses some; the assay was immunoSEQ multiplex PCR. The sample carries roughly 160,000 clones, 80% to 95% recorded once. Sequencing used peripheral blood, obtained on day 0 of AZD1222 vaccination. This TCR derives from an adult in good health. The chain couples TRBV7-2 to TRBJ2-3, with 7 nucleotides matching TRBD2. DNA for the CDR3: TGTGCCAGCAGCTTAGAGGGACTAAGTGGCACAGATACGCAGTATTTT. As protein: CASSLEGLSGTDTQYF. Drawing the rest from reference TRBV7-2 and TRBJ2-3, the complete variable domain is GAGVSQSPSNKVTEKGKDVELRCDPISGHTALYWYRQSLGQGLEFLIYFQGNSAPDKSGLPSDRFSAERTGGSVSTLTIQRTQQEDSAVYLCASSLEGLSGTDTQYFGPGTRLTVL.